A selection of T cell receptor beta chains follows, all from one sample in a study of cytomegalovirus exposure and HLA in healthy donors. Assay: immunoSEQ multiplex PCR; the TCRdb copy retains only in-frame clones and omits some. The data show 150,000 to 200,000 clones, around 86% seen once. The specimen sequenced was PBMCs. Source of these receptors: a girl aged 2 to 10 in good health and CMV-seropositive. CDR3s include the opening cysteine and the closing phenylalanine or tryptophan. D genes are given only for firm matches. Rows give clone size only sometimes, using once, few, many, or a class for an expanded clone.

TRBV2	few	TRBJ2-7	TRBD2	CASTLLAGGPYEQYF	TGTGCCAGCACCCTACTAGCGGGAGGCCCCTACGAGCAGTACTTC
TRBV5-4	-	TRBJ2-5	TRBD2	CASSLRLAAGETQYF	TGTGCCAGCAGCTTGCGGCTAGCGGCAGGAGAGACCCAGTACTTC
TRBV30	-	TRBJ2-3	TRBD2	CASKRTSGGFGTQYF	TGTGCCTCTAAGAGGACTAGCGGAGGCTTTGGGACGCAGTATTTT
TRBV6-1	-	TRBJ2-2	-	CASSSSGTNTGELFF	TGTGCCAGCAGTTCATCCGGGACGAACACCGGGGAGCTGTTTTTT
TRBV6-1	-	TRBJ1-1	-	CASTHRRDTEAFF	TGTGCCTCAACCCACAGGAGGGACACTGAAGCTTTCTTT
TRBV30	-	TRBJ2-3	TRBD2	CAGRGPTLLSTDTQYF	TGTGCCGGGAGGGGCCCGACCCTACTTAGCACAGATACGCAGTATTTT
TRBV5-1	few	TRBJ2-3	TRBD2	CASKESGRTDTQYF	TGCGCCAGCAAGGAGAGCGGGAGAACAGATACGCAGTATTTT
TRBV27	once	TRBJ2-1	TRBD1	CASRWDRGYNEQFF	TGTGCCAGCAGGTGGGACAGGGGCTACAATGAGCAGTTCTTC
TRBV7-3	-	TRBJ1-1	-	CASSRTMNTEAFF	TGTGCCAGCAGCAGAACAATGAACACTGAAGCTTTCTTT
TRBV27	-	TRBJ1-1	-	CASRRLGGKTEAFF	TGTGCCAGCAGAAGACTGGGGGGAAAAACTGAAGCTTTCTTT
TRBV6-5	-	TRBJ2-7	TRBD2	CASSYIAGPYEQYF	TGTGCCAGCAGTTATATAGCGGGGCCGTACGAGCAGTACTTC
TRBV30	-	TRBJ2-3	-	CAWSRAGDTQYF	TGTGCCTGGAGTAGGGCAGGGGATACGCAGTATTTT
TRBV2	-	TRBJ2-7	-	CAAGQQSYEQYF	TGTGCCGCGGGACAGCAATCCTACGAGCAGTACTTC
TRBV5-6	few	TRBJ2-6	-	CASRQGPSGANVLTF	TGTGCCAGCAGACAGGGCCCCTCTGGGGCCAACGTCCTGACTTTC
TRBV7-2	-	TRBJ1-5	-	CASSFSGQPQHF	TGTGCCAGCAGCTTTTCGGGTCAGCCCCAGCATTTT
TRBV4-2	few	TRBJ2-6	TRBD1	CASSQDRTGVSSGANVLTF	TGTGCCAGCAGCCAAGATCGGACAGGGGTCAGCTCTGGGGCCAACGTCCTGACTTTC
TRBV6-5	-	TRBJ1-1	-	CASSYLGARNTEAFF	TGTGCCAGCAGTTACTTGGGGGCGCGGAACACTGAAGCTTTCTTT
TRBV6-1	once	TRBJ1-1	-	CASRPLKGPGTEAFF	TGTGCCAGCAGACCTCTCAAAGGACCGGGGACTGAAGCTTTCTTT
TRBV9	-	TRBJ2-1	TRBD2	CASSVLAGASNEQFF	TGTGCCAGCAGCGTATTAGCGGGAGCTTCGAATGAGCAGTTCTTC
TRBV6-4	-	TRBJ1-6	-	CASSEESHNSPLHF	TGTGCCAGCAGTGAAGAAAGCCATAATTCACCCCTCCACTTT
TRBV28	-	TRBJ1-5	-	CASNSGEGMVQPQHF	TGTGCCAGCAATTCCGGGGAGGGGATGGTACAGCCCCAGCATTTT
TRBV29-1	-	TRBJ1-6	TRBD1	CSVKYTGDYNSPLHF	TGCAGCGTTAAGTACACAGGGGATTATAATTCACCCCTCCACTTT
TRBV7-9	-	TRBJ2-3	-	CASSPPEGAVADTQYF	TGTGCCAGCAGCCCCCCAGAGGGCGCGGTCGCAGATACGCAGTATTTT
TRBV5-1	-	TRBJ2-4	-	CASSPARGNIQYF	TGCGCCAGCAGCCCCGCTCGGGGAAACATTCAGTACTTC
TRBV19	once	TRBJ2-5	-	CASSVGGQETQYF	TGTGCCAGTAGTGTCGGGGGACAAGAGACCCAGTACTTC
TRBV27	-	TRBJ2-7	-	CASSPPNWYGSVYEQYF	TGTGCCAGCAGCCCTCCCAACTGGTACGGTTCCGTATACGAGCAGTACTTC
TRBV7-9	-	TRBJ2-7	-	CASSYRDYEQYF	TGTGCCAGCAGCTACCGGGACTACGAGCAGTACTTC
TRBV5-1	-	TRBJ2-3	TRBD2	CASSLVSGSGADTQYF	TGCGCCAGCAGCTTGGTTAGCGGGAGTGGGGCAGATACGCAGTATTTT
TRBV5-4	-	TRBJ2-5	TRBD2	CAILTSGEETQYF	TGTGCCATCCTGACTAGCGGGGAAGAGACCCAGTACTTC
TRBV5-4	-	TRBJ1-2	TRBD1	CASSGTGAYTF	TGTGCCAGCAGCGGAACAGGGGCCTACACCTTC
TRBV5-1	-	TRBJ2-3	TRBD2	CASSLVLAAFTDTQYF	TGCGCCAGCAGCTTGGTCCTAGCGGCCTTCACAGATACGCAGTATTTT
TRBV5-4	-	TRBJ2-1	TRBD2	CASSLGTSGTYNEQFF	TGTGCCAGCAGCTTAGGAACTAGCGGGACGTACAATGAGCAGTTCTTC
TRBV28	-	TRBJ2-7	TRBD2	CASSPTGLAGYYEQYF	TGTGCCAGCAGTCCCACCGGACTAGCGGGATATTACGAGCAGTACTTC
TRBV27	-	TRBJ2-7	TRBD1	CARGTGRHEQYF	TGTGCAAGGGGGACAGGGAGACACGAGCAGTACTTC
TRBV4-1	-	TRBJ2-7	TRBD2	CASSLLPLAGHYEQYF	TGCGCCAGCAGCCTCCTGCCTCTAGCGGGACACTACGAGCAGTACTTC
TRBV5-1	few	TRBJ2-3	TRBD2	CASSLETSGSDTQYF	TGCGCCAGCAGCTTGGAAACTAGCGGGAGCGATACGCAGTATTTT
TRBV28	-	TRBJ1-1	-	CAILRPDQLEAFF	TGTGCCATCTTGCGGCCAGATCAATTGGAAGCTTTCTTT
TRBV27	-	TRBJ2-1	-	CASSFYGEAKFF	TGTGCCAGCAGTTTTTACGGGGAGGCAAAATTCTTC
TRBV27	-	TRBJ2-5	-	CASSLLAVGEVEAQYF	TGTGCCAGCAGTTTATTGGCTGTAGGGGAGGTGGAGGCCCAGTACTTC
TRBV30	-	TRBJ2-3	TRBD2	CAWSGGLVSTDTQYF	TGTGCCTGGAGCGGGGGACTAGTAAGCACAGATACGCAGTATTTT
TRBV2	-	TRBJ2-3	-	CASSESSGSTDTQYF	TGTGCCAGCAGTGAAAGTAGCGGAAGCACAGATACGCAGTATTTT
TRBV2	-	TRBJ2-2	TRBD1	CASIGTVNSGELFF	TGTGCCAGCATCGGGACAGTAAACTCCGGGGAGCTGTTTTTT
TRBV28	-	TRBJ1-4	-	CASSQEGATNEKLFF	TGTGCCAGCAGTCAGGAGGGCGCAACTAATGAAAAACTGTTTTTT
TRBV5-6	-	TRBJ2-5	TRBD2	CASSPGTRGQETQYF	TGTGCCAGCAGCCCCGGGACTAGGGGACAAGAGACCCAGTACTTC
TRBV28	-	TRBJ2-3	-	CARSGTPRDTQYF	TGTGCCAGATCCGGGACACCAAGGGATACGCAGTATTTT
TRBV10-2	once	TRBJ2-7	-	CASSPSPLRSTFYEQYF	TGCGCCAGCTCCCCAAGCCCCCTGAGGTCTACTTTTTACGAGCAGTACTTC